This entry lists 5 T cell receptor beta chains sequenced from one sample in a study of control samples from healthy donors and cancer patients. Measured with immunoSEQ multiplex PCR; TCRdb has only the in-frame clones, and not every one. The sample has about 220,000 clones; just under 95% are singletons. What was sequenced was blood. The receptors shown here come from a man in his forties or fifties in good health.

The chain uses TRBV4-1 and TRBJ2-1; 8 bases match TRBD2. This CDR3 contains 17 residues. With V trimmed by 1 base and J by 8 bases, 13 bases remained unmatched. Germline lookup yields CDR1 MGHRA and CDR2 YSYEKL. The CDR3 region is CASSQGPQRGSSHEQFF. In DNA, the CDR3 is TGCGCCAGCAGCCAAGGGCCCCAGCGGGGGTCGTCCCATGAGCAGTTCTTC.

This chain joins TRBV6-5 and TRBJ1-1, with D unresolved. Trimming pared 6 bases from V and 0 bases from J, leaving 8 bases between. The germline CDR1 and CDR2 sequences are MNHEY and SVGAGI. This CDR3 region has 13 residues. CDR3 in amino acids: CASRVELNTEAFF. As DNA, the CDR3 is TGTGCCAGCAGGGTGGAGCTGAACACTGAAGCTTTCTTT.

The V call is TRBV5-4, the J call TRBJ2-3; TRBD2 matches at 8 bases. The CDR3 consists of 15 residues. Germline-derived CDR1 and CDR2 are SGHNT and YYREEE (reference sequence). V shed 4 bases and J 3 bases; nucleotides not matched to a gene: 7. In nucleotides, the CDR3 is TGTGCCAGCAGCCATAGCGGGGCTACAACAGATACGCAGTATTTT. Translation: CASSHSGATTDTQYF.

This clone was seen once. This chain uses TRBV4-2 with TRBJ1-3; D gene uncertain. Trimming stripped 0 bases from V and 6 bases from J, with 6 bases between. Germline CDR1 is LGHNA and CDR2 is YNFKEQ. This CDR3 is built from 13 residues. CDR3 amino acids: CASSQDRENTIYF. CDR3 bases: TGTGCCAGCAGCCAAGATCGGGAAAACACCATATATTTT.

The DNA of the CDR3 is TGTGCCAGCGGCGGCAGGGGCAGAGGGGCCAACGTCCTGACTTTC. It translates to CASGGRGRGANVLTF. This rearrangement joins TRBV28 to TRBJ2-6; a possible D gene is TRBD1 (6 bases). CDR3 length: 15 residues. Trimming stripped 8 bases from V and 4 bases from J, with 15 bases between. The germline V gene encodes CDR1 MDHEN and CDR2 SYDVKM. Based on the CDR3 plus reference TRBV28 and TRBJ2-6, the full variable domain is DVKVTQSSRYLVKRTGEKVFLECVQDMDHENMFWYRQDPGLGLRLIYFSYDVKMKEKGDIPEGYSVSREKKERFSLILESASTNQTSMYLCASGGRGRGANVLTFGAGSRLTVL.